This T cell receptor (beta chain) was recovered during a study of cytomegalovirus exposure and HLA in healthy donors. Study in general: The 110 or so validation repertoires used a platform that matched the one used for the roughly 700 first-cohort repertoires, as a later analysis reported. Broader study findings: The CMV antigen specificity of a few CMV-associated chains was confirmed through in vitro analysis. The finding came from a later analysis; first-cohort TCR clusters tended to co-occur in the 95 to 150 validation repertoires. Per published reports, the classifier diagnosed cytomegalovirus status with high specificity and sensitivity.

Profiled with immunoSEQ multiplex PCR; TCRdb holds only in-frame clones, not every one. The sample holds about 170,000 clones; around nine tenths are singletons and the top ten take about a tenth. The CDR3 consists of 15 residues. Germline CDR1 and CDR2: MNHEY and SVGAGI. V was cut by 8 bases and J by 3 bases, with 19 bases left in between. A word on this clone: The antigen is unknown.

The sequencing sample was made of PBMCs. The receptor was isolated from a woman younger than 35 in good health and CMV-seropositive. The chain joins TRBV6-5 to TRBJ2-5; the D gene is possibly TRBD2 (7 bases). This CDR3 is CASGGLAEGEETQYF. CDR3 DNA: TGTGCCAGCGGCGGGCTAGCGGAGGGGGAAGAGACCCAGTACTTC.